These 28 T cell receptor beta chains originate from one sample sequenced in a study of OX40 agonist ivuxolimab in advanced cancers. Repertoires were generated with immunoSEQ multiplex PCR, while TCRdb's copy carries only in-frame clones and drops some. This sample yields approximately 31,000 clones, of which approximately 89% are seen a single time; about 25% belongs to the top ten. The sample consisted of CD4+ or CD8+ T cells sorted from blood, taken in a trial of the OX40 agonist ivuxolimab. Receptors originate from an adult with an advanced solid tumor such as melanoma, head and neck, liver or kidney cancer.

The chain is built from TRBV25-1 and TRBJ1-5, with TRBD1 as a possible D gene (6 bases). The CDR3 is 13 amino acids. The V end lost 5 bases, the J end lost 7 bases, and 12 bases lay between the germline ends. CDR1 MGHDK and CDR2 SYGVNS come from the germline V gene. This CDR3 is CASSRGMGQPQHF. CDR3 nucleotide sequence: TGTGCCAGCAGTAGGGGGATGGGACAGCCCCAGCATTTT.

V and J are TRBV2 and TRBJ2-7; 10 bases match TRBD2. The germline V gene has CDR1 SNHLY and CDR2 FYNNEI. This CDR3 has 17 amino acids. V shed 7 bases and J 0 bases; nucleotides not matched to a gene: 12. DNA of the CDR3: TGTGCCAGCATTTTTAGCGGGGGGCCGCTAAGCTCCTACGAGCAGTACTTC. Amino acids: CASIFSGGPLSSYEQYF.

The J gene is TRBJ2-5, the V gene TRBV28; tentatively, D is TRBD1 (5 bases). This CDR3 has 14 amino acids. Germline V gene lookup returns CDR1 MDHEN and CDR2 SYDVKM. Trimming removed 4 bases from V and 4 bases from J, with 13 bases in between. The CDR3 DNA sequence: TGTGCCAGCAGTTGGCAAGGGGTCCGAGAGACCCAGTACTTC. Its protein is CASSWQGVRETQYF.

The chain carries TRBV7-6 and TRBJ2-6; D might be TRBD1 (5 bases). The CDR3 has 16 amino acids. Germline V lookup: CDR1 SGHVS, CDR2 FNYEAQ. Trimming shortened V by 5 bases and J by 0 bases, and 11 bases separated the two germline ends. This CDR3 reads CASSATEYSGANVLTF. The CDR3 bases are TGTGCCAGCAGCGCGACAGAATACTCTGGGGCCAACGTCCTGACTTTC.

The chain uses TRBV7-9 and TRBJ2-1; 8 bases align to TRBD2. Germline V CDR1 and CDR2: SEHNR, FQNEAQ (reference sequence). The CDR3 has 16 residues. The CDR3 bases are TGTTCGACCGTGAGCCCGCCGGGACTAGGCTTCAATGAGCAGTTCTTC. Protein product: CSTVSPPGLGFNEQFF.

The rearrangement links TRBV28 to TRBJ1-1, with 7 bases matching TRBD1. The CDR3 extends over 15 amino acids. Trimming at V came to 1 base and at J to 4 bases, leaving 6 bases not matched to a gene. Germline values: CDR1 MDHEN, CDR2 SYDVKM. The CDR3 loop reads CASSLFNRGFTEAFF. CDR3 bases: TGTGCCAGCAGTTTATTTAACAGGGGATTCACTGAAGCTTTCTTT.

The V and J genes are TRBV2 and TRBJ2-1; D is possibly TRBD1 or TRBD2 (5 bases each). The germline gives CDR1 SNHLY, CDR2 FYNNEI. V was trimmed by 2 bases and J by 4 bases, leaving 9 bases between them. The CDR3 covers 14 residues. CDR3 in DNA: TGTGCCAGCAGTGAAAGGGGACCTTACAATGAGCAGTTCTTC. The encoded protein is CASSERGPYNEQFF.

This sequence joins TRBV28 and TRBJ1-2; D remains ambiguous. In germline, CDR1 is MDHEN, CDR2 SYDVKM. The CDR3 contains 12 residues. V was clipped by 3 bases and J by 4 bases, with 6 bases between them. As DNA, the CDR3 is TGTGCCAGCAGTTTTAAGGGCTATGGCTACACCTTC. This codes for CASSFKGYGYTF.

The chain combines TRBV4-1 with TRBJ1-1; D is possibly TRBD1 (6 bases). The CDR3 runs 15 residues. Germline lookup yields CDR1 MGHRA and CDR2 YSYEKL. V was cut by 0 bases and J by 4 bases, with 12 bases left in between. In nucleotides, the CDR3 is TGCGCCAGCAGCCAAGATCCGGGGGCGACCACTGAAGCTTTCTTT. Encoded protein: CASSQDPGATTEAFF.

The chain links TRBV11-2 to TRBJ2-1; 12 bases line up with TRBD2. Trimming at V came to 8 bases and at J to 8 bases, leaving 13 bases not matched to a gene. From germline, CDR1 is SGHAT and CDR2 FQNNGV. The CDR3 is 16 amino acids. The CDR3 region is CASRLLAGGFWDEQFF. The CDR3 nucleotides are TGTGCCAGCCGGCTGCTAGCGGGAGGGTTTTGGGATGAGCAGTTCTTC.

The genes are TRBV11-2 and TRBJ2-2, with 9 bases aligning to TRBD1. The V gene end was trimmed by 5 bases and the J gene end by 7 bases; junction bases not matched to a gene: 2. This CDR3 contains 13 residues. The germline V gene encodes CDR1 SGHAT and CDR2 FQNNGV. The CDR3 DNA reads as TGTGCCAGCAGCGGGGACAGGGACGGGGAGCTGTTTTTT. Residues: CASSGDRDGELFF.

This chain connects TRBV5-8 to TRBJ2-5; 8 positions match TRBD1. Germline V gene data show CDR1 as SGHTS and CDR2 as YDEGEE. The CDR3 covers 15 residues. V lost 4 bases to trimming and J lost 5 bases; unmatched junction nucleotides: 10. The CDR3 is CASSPRTGTWETQYF. CDR3 in DNA: TGTGCCAGCAGCCCGAGGACAGGGACTTGGGAGACCCAGTACTTC.

The chain couples TRBV6-5 to TRBJ2-1; TRBD1 is a possible D gene (6 bases). V dropped 6 bases and J dropped 6 bases, with 18 bases sitting between them. Germline CDR1 MNHEY, CDR2 SVGAGI. The CDR3 loop spans 15 amino acids. The CDR3 DNA sequence: TGTGCCAGCAGCACCCAATCCACAGGGTTCAATGAGCAGTTCTTC. It yields the protein CASSTQSTGFNEQFF.

This clone has only a few counts. This rearrangement joins TRBV4-2 to TRBJ2-3; either TRBD1 or TRBD2 may fit D (6 bases each). Germline V gene data show CDR1 as LGHNA and CDR2 as YNFKEQ. Trimming stripped 0 bases from V and 1 base from J, with 11 bases between. This CDR3 comprises 16 residues. The CDR3 sequence: CASSQEGASGTDTQYF. The CDR3 coding sequence is TGTGCCAGCAGCCAAGAGGGGGCTAGCGGCACAGATACGCAGTATTTT.

The chain uses TRBV7-2 and TRBJ2-7; 11 bases fit TRBD2. The CDR3 is made up of 15 amino acids. Germline V gives CDR1 SGHTA, CDR2 FQGNSA. The V gene end was trimmed by 1 base and the J gene end by 5 bases; junction bases not matched to a gene: 4. The CDR3 coding sequence is TGTGCCAGCAGCTTAGTCCTAGCGGGGGGCGACGAGCAGTACTTC. Translated: CASSLVLAGGDEQYF.

J is TRBJ2-7 and V is TRBV28; D may match TRBD1 or TRBD2 (6 bases each). CDR3 length: 14 residues. V dropped 6 bases and J dropped 6 bases, with 18 bases sitting between them. Germline CDR1 and CDR2: MDHEN and SYDVKM. The CDR3 DNA is TGTGCCAGCAGCCTTACCGGGACGGGGGCCGAGCAGTACTTC. This translates into CASSLTGTGAEQYF. Full variable domain (rest looked up from reference TRBV28 and TRBJ2-7): DVKVTQSSRYLVKRTGEKVFLECVQDMDHENMFWYRQDPGLGLRLIYFSYDVKMKEKGDIPEGYSVSREKKERFSLILESASTNQTSMYLCASSLTGTGAEQYFGPGTRLTVT.

A remark on this clone: The sample has other DNA sequences that encode this CDR3 too. The chain is built from TRBV27 and TRBJ2-5; TRBD2 is a possible D gene (6 bases). There are 14 residues in the CDR3. Trimming cost V 0 bases and J 4 bases, with 9 bases left between them. Germline V gene data show CDR1 as MNHEY and CDR2 as SMNVEV (reference sequence). This CDR3 reads CASSLSGGLETQYF. The DNA of the CDR3 is TGTGCCAGCAGTTTATCGGGAGGTTTAGAGACCCAGTACTTC.

The chain has TRBV7-9 and TRBJ2-3, with D maybe TRBD2 (5 bases). This CDR3 spans 15 amino acids. Germline V CDR1 and CDR2: SEHNR, FQNEAQ (reference sequence). Deletions cut 1 base from V and 6 bases from J, with 14 bases between. CDR3 amino acids: CASSLGVGKADTQYF. As DNA, the CDR3 is TGTGCCAGCAGCTTAGGGGTCGGGAAGGCGGATACGCAGTATTTT.

The chain recombines TRBV16 with TRBJ2-3; no clear D gene. In germline, CDR1 is KGHSY, CDR2 FQNENV. Trimming pared 4 bases from V and 4 bases from J, leaving 3 bases between. The CDR3 covers 11 residues. CDR3 bases: TGTGCCAGCAGCCGGTCAGATACGCAGTATTTT. It translates to CASSRSDTQYF.

This clone is a singleton in its sample. This chain uses TRBV11-3 with TRBJ1-1; D might be TRBD1 (5 bases). This CDR3 contains 15 residues. Germline loops: CDR1 SGHNT, CDR2 YENEEA. V lost 5 bases to trimming and J lost 6 bases, with 19 bases between them. CDR3 in DNA: TGTGCCAGCAGCCCTCGGACCGATCGGGGGGCTGAAGCTTTCTTT. It encodes CASSPRTDRGAEAFF.

The CDR3 coding sequence is TGTGCCAGCAGTTTGACGGGGTACGAGCAGTACTTC. This translates into CASSLTGYEQYF. J is TRBJ2-5 and V is TRBV27; D possibly corresponds to TRBD2 (5 bases). TRBJ2-7 explains the end of the DNA better; the J call may be wrong. This CDR3 has 12 amino acids. From germline, CDR1 is MNHEY and CDR2 SMNVEV (reference sequence).

The chain recombines TRBV28 with TRBJ2-7; D is perhaps TRBD1 (5 bases). This CDR3 has 14 residues. CDR1 is MDHEN and CDR2 is SYDVKM in the germline V gene. V lost 7 bases to trimming and J lost 2 bases, with 15 bases between them. This chain's CDR3 is CASTPTDRAYEQYF. In DNA form, the CDR3 reads TGTGCCAGCACTCCAACCGACAGAGCCTACGAGCAGTACTTC.

The V and J genes are TRBV5-1 and TRBJ1-2; TRBD1 agrees at 11 bases. The CDR3 is 16 amino acids. V dropped 0 bases and J dropped 5; count of bases not matched to a gene: 6. Germline CDR1 reads SGHRS; CDR2 reads YFSETQ. CDR3 nucleotides: TGCGCCAGCAGCTTGGGGACAGGGGGCGCGGGGTATGGCTACACCTTC. Protein product: CASSLGTGGAGYGYTF.

The V call is TRBV28, the J call TRBJ1-4; D call uncertain. The V and J ends lost 2 bases and 8 bases respectively, with 12 bases between them. From germline, CDR1 is MDHEN and CDR2 SYDVKM. The CDR3 contains 14 residues. CDR3 protein: CASSLQARGEKLFF. CDR3 sequence (DNA): TGTGCCAGCAGTTTACAGGCCCGCGGGGAAAAACTGTTTTTT.

V usage is TRBV12-1 and J usage is TRBJ2-1; the table's D gene call, TRBD2, was not cross checked with the DNA. TRBV12-1 counts as a pseudogene. The CDR3 covers 15 residues. The CDR3 region is CASSITSGTYNEQFF. In nucleotides, the CDR3 is TGTGCCAGCAGCATCACTAGCGGGACCTACAATGAGCAGTTCTTC.

The CDR3 loop reads CSVLQGPTEAFF. The DNA for the CDR3 is TGCAGCGTTTTACAGGGACCTACTGAAGCTTTCTTT. The chain carries TRBV29-1 and TRBJ1-1, with D perhaps matching TRBD1 (6 bases). Trimming took 5 bases from V and 5 from J, leaving 12 bases between them. This CDR3 is 12 amino acids long. Germline values: CDR1 SQVTM, CDR2 ANQGSEA.

The J gene is TRBJ2-1, the V gene TRBV28; 7 bases fit TRBD1. Germline V CDR1 and CDR2: MDHEN, SYDVKM. V lost 4 bases to trimming and J lost 7 bases; unmatched junction nucleotides: 7. The CDR3 is 14 amino acids. The CDR3 nucleotides are TGTGCCAGCAGTTCAAAAATACAGGGGAATGAGCAGTTCTTC. It is translated as CASSSKIQGNEQFF.

This chain joins TRBV5-8 and TRBJ2-5; D not resolved. The CDR3 totals 12 residues. Trimming left V 2 bases short and J 5 bases short, with 7 bases between. Germline values: CDR1 SGHTS, CDR2 YDEGEE. As DNA, the CDR3 is TGTGCCAGCAGCTTAATGACGGAGACCCAGTACTTC. It translates to CASSLMTETQYF.